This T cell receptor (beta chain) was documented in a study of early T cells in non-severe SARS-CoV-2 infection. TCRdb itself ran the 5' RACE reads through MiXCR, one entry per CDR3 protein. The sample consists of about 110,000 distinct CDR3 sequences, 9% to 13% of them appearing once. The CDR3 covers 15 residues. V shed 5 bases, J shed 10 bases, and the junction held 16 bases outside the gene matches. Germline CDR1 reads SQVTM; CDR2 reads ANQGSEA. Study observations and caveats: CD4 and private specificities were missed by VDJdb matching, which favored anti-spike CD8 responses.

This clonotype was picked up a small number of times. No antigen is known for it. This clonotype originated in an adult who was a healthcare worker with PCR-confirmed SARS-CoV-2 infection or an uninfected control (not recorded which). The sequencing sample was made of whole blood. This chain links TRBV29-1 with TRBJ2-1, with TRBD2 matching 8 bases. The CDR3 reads CSVPRRSGSLQEQFF. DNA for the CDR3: TGCAGCGTTCCTCGACGCAGCGGGAGTCTGCAGGAGCAGTTCTTC.